A single sample gave rise to the 2 T cell receptor beta chains below, sequenced in a study of vaccination and CD4 T cells after COVID-19. Researchers used the Oncomine TCR Beta short-read assay to sequence DNA from cultured CD4+ T cells. TCRdb recomputed calls from the PCR reads with MiXCR, one row per CDR3 protein. Of about 13,000 distinct CDR3 sequences detected, around 45% appear once; the ten largest clones hold roughly 14%. No antigen has been identified for these receptors. Stated treatment: approximately nine-day PBMC culture with coronavirus spike peptide pools or control peptides (ViraFEST assay). Sequenced: CD4+ T cells from blood, cultured in vitro. These receptors were collected from a human donor who had recovered from COVID-19.

The chain combines TRBV5-1 with TRBJ1-4, with a tentative D call TRBD1 (5 bases). Germline loops: CDR1 SGHRS, CDR2 YFSETQ. V gave up 0 bases and J gave up 5 bases, with 14 bases separating them. The CDR3 has 16 amino acids. The CDR3 region has the DNA TGCGCCAGCAGCTTGGGGGACTCCACATCGAATGAAAAACTGTTTTTT. Its protein product is CASSLGDSTSNEKLFF.

This clonotype was recorded a few times. This rearrangement joins TRBV7-2 to TRBJ2-1, with 8 bases fitting TRBD1. V shed 6 bases, J shed 2 bases, and the junction held 9 bases outside the gene matches. CDR1 is SGHTA and CDR2 is FQGNSA in the germline V gene. The length of the CDR3 is 16 residues. For the CDR3, the DNA is TGTGCCAGCAGTTCCGGGACAGGCGATACCTACAATGAGCAGTTCTTC. Protein product: CASSSGTGDTYNEQFF.